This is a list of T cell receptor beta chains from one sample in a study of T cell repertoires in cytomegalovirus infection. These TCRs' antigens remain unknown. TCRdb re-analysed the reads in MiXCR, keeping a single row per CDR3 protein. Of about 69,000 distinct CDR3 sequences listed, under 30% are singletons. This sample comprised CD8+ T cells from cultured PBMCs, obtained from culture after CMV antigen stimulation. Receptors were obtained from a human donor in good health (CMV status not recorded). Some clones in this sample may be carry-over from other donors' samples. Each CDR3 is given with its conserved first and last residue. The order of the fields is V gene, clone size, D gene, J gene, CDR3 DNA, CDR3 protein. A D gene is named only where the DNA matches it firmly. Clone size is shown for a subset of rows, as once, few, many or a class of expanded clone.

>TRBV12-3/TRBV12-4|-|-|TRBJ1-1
TGTGCCAGCAGTCCCCAGGGGACCTTTAACACTGAAGCTTTCTTT
CASSPQGTFNTEAFF
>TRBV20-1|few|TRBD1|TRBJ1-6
TGCAGTGCAACCATGGGACAGGGCAATTCACCCCTCCACTTT
CSATMGQGNSPLHF
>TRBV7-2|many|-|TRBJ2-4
TGTGCCAGCAGCTTAGCCAGGGAGCAAAACATTCAGTACTTC
CASSLAREQNIQYF
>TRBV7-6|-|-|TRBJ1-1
TGTGCCAGCAGCTTGGACAGGAACACTGAAGCTTTCTTT
CASSLDRNTEAFF
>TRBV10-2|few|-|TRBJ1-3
TGCGCCAGCAGTGAGTCGGAATACTCTGGAAACACCATATATTTT
CASSESEYSGNTIYF
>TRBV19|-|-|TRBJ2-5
TGTGCCAGTAGTACTGGACAGGTCAGCGGGGGAGGAATAAAAGAGACCCAGTACTTC
CASSTGQVSGGGIKETQYF
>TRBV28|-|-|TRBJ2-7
TGTGCCAGCAGTTTAGCCGAGCGTACGAAGTACTTC
CASSLAERTKYF
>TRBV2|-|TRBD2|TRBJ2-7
TGTGCCAGCAGTGAAGAACTAGCGAGGAACGAGCAGTACTTC
CASSEELARNEQYF
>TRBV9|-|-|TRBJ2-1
TGTGCCAGCAGCGGGTACAGGGAGAAGAATGAGCAGTTCTTC
CASSGYREKNEQFF
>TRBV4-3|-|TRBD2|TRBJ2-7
TGCGCCAGCAGCCTAGGGACTAGCGGGCTCTACGAGCAGTACTTC
CASSLGTSGLYEQYF
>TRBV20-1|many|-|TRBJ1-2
TGCAGTGTTCTAGAGGGGATCTATGGCTACACCTTC
CSVLEGIYGYTF
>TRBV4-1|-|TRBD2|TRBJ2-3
TGTGCCAGCAGCCACCAGCGGGGGGGTATAGATACGCAGTATTTT
CASSHQRGGIDTQYF
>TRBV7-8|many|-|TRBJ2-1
TGTGCCAGCAGCTCCTTCGGGGTGTCGTCCTACAATGAGCAGTTCTTC
CASSSFGVSSYNEQFF
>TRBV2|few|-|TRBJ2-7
TGTGCCAGCAGTCCGATCAGCCGGGCAAACTCCTACGAGCAGTACTTC
CASSPISRANSYEQYF
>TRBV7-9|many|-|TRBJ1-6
TGTGCCAGCAGCTTAGGTGGGGTGGGGGTGCGTAATTCACCCCTCCACTTT
CASSLGGVGVRNSPLHF
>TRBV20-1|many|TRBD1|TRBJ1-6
TGCAGTGCCCTTATCATCGGACAGGGGGTATCGCGGATTGGGTCCTATAATTCACCCCTCCACTTT
CSALIIGQGVSRIGSYNSPLHF
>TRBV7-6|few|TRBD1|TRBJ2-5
TGTGCCAGCAGCCCAGTGACAGGGGGTGAGGAGACCCAGTACTTC
CASSPVTGGEETQYF
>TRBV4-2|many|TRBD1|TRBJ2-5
TGTGCCAGCAGCCAAGACGCCGGGACAGGGGACGAGACCCAGTACTTC
CASSQDAGTGDETQYF
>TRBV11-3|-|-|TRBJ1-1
TGTGCCAGCAGCCCTGGGGGTGTGTTGGACACTGAAGCTTTCTTT
CASSPGGVLDTEAFF
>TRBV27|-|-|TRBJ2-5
TGTGCCAGCAGTCCCACGGTTTCAGAGGCCCAGTACTTC
CASSPTVSEAQYF
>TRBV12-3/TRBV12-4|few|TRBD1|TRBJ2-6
TGTGCCAGCAGTCCTCCGGGACAGGATTTGAGAGCCAGCCCTGGGGCCAACGTCCTGACTTTC
CASSPPGQDLRASPGANVLTF
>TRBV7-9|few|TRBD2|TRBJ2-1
TGTGCCAGCAGCCACCCCTCTAGCGGGACTTACAATGAGCAGTTCTTC
CASSHPSSGTYNEQFF
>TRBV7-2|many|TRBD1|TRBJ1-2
TGTGCCAGCAGCTTAGAGCCGGACAGGGAGTTCTATGGCTACACCTTC
CASSLEPDREFYGYTF
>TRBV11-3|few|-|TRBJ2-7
TGTGCCAGCAGCTTAGGGTACGGGGCACTGCAGGAGTACTTC
CASSLGYGALQEYF
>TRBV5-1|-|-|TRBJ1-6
TGCGCCAGCAGCAGGAGGCCAGGTTCACCCCTCCACTTT
CASSRRPGSPLHF
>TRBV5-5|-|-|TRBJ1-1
TGTGCCAGCAGCTATGATATGAACACTGAAGCTTTCTTT
CASSYDMNTEAFF
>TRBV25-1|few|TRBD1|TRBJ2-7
TGTGCCAGCAGTGACGTCACCGGGACAGGGCATGAGCAGTACTTC
CASSDVTGTGHEQYF
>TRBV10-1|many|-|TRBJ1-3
TGCGCCAGCAGTGAGTCGTCGGGGGCAAGTGGAAACACCATATATTTT
CASSESSGASGNTIYF
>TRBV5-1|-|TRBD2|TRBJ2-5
TGCGCCAGCAGCAGGGGTGCGGGGGGCCAAGAGACCCAGTACTTC
CASSRGAGGQETQYF
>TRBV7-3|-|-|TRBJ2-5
TGTGCCAGCAGCTTGGGGGGGCCCGGAGAGACCCAGTACTTC
CASSLGGPGETQYF
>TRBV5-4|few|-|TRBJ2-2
TGTGCCAGCAGCTTGATGGCTACCGGGGAGCTGTTTTTT
CASSLMATGELFF
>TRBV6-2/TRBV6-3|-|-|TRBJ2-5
TGTGCCAGCAGTCGGATGGGGGAGACCCAGTACTTC
CASSRMGETQYF
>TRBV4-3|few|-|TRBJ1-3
TGCGCCAGCAGCCAAGATCTGGTGGTATCTGGAAACACCATATATTTT
CASSQDLVVSGNTIYF
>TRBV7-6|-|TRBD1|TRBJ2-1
TGTGCCAGCAGCAACGGACAGGGGGCCTACAATGAGCAGTTCTTC
CASSNGQGAYNEQFF
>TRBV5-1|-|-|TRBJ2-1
TGCGCCAGCAGCTTGGCCACTGGGGAGCAGTTCTTC
CASSLATGEQFF
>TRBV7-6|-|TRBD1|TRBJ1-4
TGTGCCAGCAGCCAGACAGGGGGCGGCGGCGAAAAACTGTTTTTT
CASSQTGGGGEKLFF
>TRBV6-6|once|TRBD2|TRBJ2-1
TGTGCCAGCAGTTATAGGGCGGGAGAAGTTGGTGAGCAGTTCTTC
CASSYRAGEVGEQFF
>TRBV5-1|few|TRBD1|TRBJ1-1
TGCGCCAGCAGCCCGGGACAGGGGGGTTATCGGACTGAAGCTTTCTTT
CASSPGQGGYRTEAFF
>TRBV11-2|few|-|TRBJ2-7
TGTGCCAGCAGCTTGAACTTAGGCCGGGGCTCCTACGAGCAGTACTTC
CASSLNLGRGSYEQYF
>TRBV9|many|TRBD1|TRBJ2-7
TGTGCCAGCAGCGTAGATGGACAGGGGAGCTACGAGCAGTACTTC
CASSVDGQGSYEQYF
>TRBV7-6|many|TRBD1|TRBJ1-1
TGTGCCAGCAGCTTACCCCTACCCTGGACAGGGCGGACTGAAGCTTTCTTT
CASSLPLPWTGRTEAFF
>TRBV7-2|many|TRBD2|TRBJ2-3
TGTGCCAGCAGCTTAGGGGCTAGCGGGAACACAGATACGCAGTATTTT
CASSLGASGNTDTQYF
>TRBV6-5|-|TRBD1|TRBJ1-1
TGTGCCAGCAGTATACAGGGGTTCGTAACTGAAGCTTTCTTT
CASSIQGFVTEAFF
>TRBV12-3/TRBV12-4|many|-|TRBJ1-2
TGTGCCAGCAGTTTAGGCCCGGCTGGTGGCTACACCTTC
CASSLGPAGGYTF
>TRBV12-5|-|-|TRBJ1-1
TGTGCTAGTGGTTTGGTCCTGGAGAGCACTGAAGCTTTCTTT
CASGLVLESTEAFF
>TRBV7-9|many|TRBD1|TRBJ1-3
TGTGCCAGCAGCTCCAACACAGGGGCATCTGGAAACACCATATATTTT
CASSSNTGASGNTIYF
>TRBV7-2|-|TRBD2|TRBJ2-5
TGTGCCAGCAGCTTGTGGGGGGGGGACCAAGAGACCCAGTACTTC
CASSLWGGDQETQYF